What follows describes a single TCR beta chain. The germline gives CDR1 MGHDK, CDR2 SYGVNS. The V gene lost 6 bases and the J gene lost 2 bases, with 14 bases spanning the gap. The CDR3 is 15 residues long. This entry is derived from a study of T cell responses to AZD1222 COVID-19 vaccine. Study at large: Samples with a second dose at about 4 or about 12 weeks were pooled together.

Sequenced by immunoSEQ multiplex PCR; TCRdb stores in-frame clones only, minus some. The table has roughly 110,000 clones, around 90% seen once; the top ten hold approximately 4%. Sequencing used peripheral blood, obtained on day 0 of AZD1222 vaccination. This receptor was taken from an adult in good health. The V call is TRBV25-1, the J call TRBJ2-1; tentatively, D is TRBD2 (7 bases). CDR3 loop: CASRRGGSAYNEQFF. CDR3 in DNA: TGTGCCAGCAGGAGGGGGGGTTCGGCCTACAATGAGCAGTTCTTC. Full variable domain (remainder filled in from reference TRBV25-1 and TRBJ2-1): EADIYQTPRYLVIGTGKKITLECSQTMGHDKMYWYQQDPGMELHLIHYSYGVNSTEKGDLSSESTVSRIRTEHFPLTLESARPSHTSQYLCASRRGGSAYNEQFFGPGTRLTVL.